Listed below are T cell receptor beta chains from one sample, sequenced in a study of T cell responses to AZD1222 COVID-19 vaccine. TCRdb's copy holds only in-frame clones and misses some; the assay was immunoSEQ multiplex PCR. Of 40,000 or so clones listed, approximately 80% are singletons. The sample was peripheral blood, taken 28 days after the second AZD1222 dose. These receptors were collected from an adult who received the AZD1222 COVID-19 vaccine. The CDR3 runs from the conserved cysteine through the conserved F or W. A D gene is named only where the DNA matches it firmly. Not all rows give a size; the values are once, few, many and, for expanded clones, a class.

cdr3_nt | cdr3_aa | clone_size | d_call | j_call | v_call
TGTGCCTTGGGGGGTGACACTGAAGCTTTCTTT | CALGGDTEAFF | medium-sized | - | TRBJ1-1 | TRBV7-9
TGCGCCAGCAATCTAGGGGGGAATGAGCAGTTCTTC | CASNLGGNEQFF | - | - | TRBJ2-1 | TRBV5-1
TGTGCCAGCAGTACGCAGGGGTCGGGGGCCAACGTCCTGACTTTC | CASSTQGSGANVLTF | - | - | TRBJ2-6 | TRBV5-5
TGTGCCAGCAGAGACAGGACCCAAGGTCCCCAGCATTTT | CASRDRTQGPQHF | - | - | TRBJ1-5 | TRBV6-5
TGTGCCAGCAGCAAAGTAGGACAGGGGGGTAACGAGCAGTACTTC | CASSKVGQGGNEQYF | - | - | TRBJ2-7 | TRBV21-1
TGTGCCAGCAGTTTACGAACCCCAGGGAGGGCGGCTGGCTACACCTTC | CASSLRTPGRAAGYTF | - | - | TRBJ1-2 | TRBV27
TGTGCCAGCAGCTCGATTGACAGGGGGCAAACTGAAGCTTTCTTT | CASSSIDRGQTEAFF | - | TRBD1 | TRBJ1-1 | TRBV7-8
TGTGCCACCACGACAGGGAGGAGGGGTGAAGCTTTCTTT | CATTTGRRGEAFF | - | TRBD1 | TRBJ1-1 | TRBV6-5
TGCGCCAGCAGTGAGTCGAGGTCGTATAGCAATCAGCCCCAGCATTTT | CASSESRSYSNQPQHF | - | - | TRBJ1-5 | TRBV10-2
TGTGCCAGCAGCTTAGGCAATGTGAACTCTGGAAACACCATATATTTT | CASSLGNVNSGNTIYF | - | - | TRBJ1-3 | TRBV7-8
TGTGCCAGCAGCTCCACCGGGGGACGGAATACGGACAATTCACCCCTCCACTTT | CASSSTGGRNTDNSPLHF | - | - | TRBJ1-6 | TRBV3-1/TRBV3-2
TGTGCCAGCAGTTTCACATATAGCAATCAGCCCCAGCATTTT | CASSFTYSNQPQHF | - | - | TRBJ1-5 | TRBV6-5
TGTGCCACCAGCAGAGCAGGGAACAATGAGCAGTTCTTC | CATSRAGNNEQFF | - | - | TRBJ2-1 | TRBV15
TGTGCCTGGAGTACACAGGGAACCGGGGAGCTGTTTTTT | CAWSTQGTGELFF | - | - | TRBJ2-2 | TRBV30
TGTGCTAGCAGCTTGGGGACAGGGTCTGAAGCTTTCTTT | CASSLGTGSEAFF | - | TRBD1 | TRBJ1-1 | TRBV7-7
TGTGCCAGTAGTGTGGGACGGTTACAAGAGACCCAGTACTTC | CASSVGRLQETQYF | - | - | TRBJ2-5 | TRBV19
TGTGCCAGCAGTGATACCGACAGGGGTTCCTACGAGCAGTACTTC | CASSDTDRGSYEQYF | few | TRBD1 | TRBJ2-7 | TRBV6-1
TGTGCCAGCAGTTTTGGTCAGCTGAACACTGAAGCTTTCTTT | CASSFGQLNTEAFF | - | - | TRBJ1-1 | TRBV28
TGTGCCAGCAGCTTACGCCCCGGGGATACGCAGTATTTT | CASSLRPGDTQYF | - | - | TRBJ2-3 | TRBV7-3
TGTGCCACCAGCAGACAGGGGCATGGCTACACCTTC | CATSRQGHGYTF | - | - | TRBJ1-2 | TRBV15
TGTGCCAGCAGTTCGGGAAGGGGACTCACCTACGAGCAGTACTTC | CASSSGRGLTYEQYF | medium-sized | - | TRBJ2-7 | TRBV27
TGTGCCAGTAGTCTGACTAGAAAGGCTTACGAGCAGTACTTC | CASSLTRKAYEQYF | - | - | TRBJ2-7 | TRBV19
TGTGCCAGCAGCTTAGACAGGGAATCTGGAAACACCATATATTTT | CASSLDRESGNTIYF | - | - | TRBJ1-3 | TRBV7-9
TGTGCCAGTATCGCCCGGTCCCTAGCGTCCAATGAGCAGTTCTTC | CASIARSLASNEQFF | - | - | TRBJ2-1 | TRBV19
TGTGCCAGCAGCCCGACGGGGGCCTACGAGCAGTACTTC | CASSPTGAYEQYF | - | - | TRBJ2-7 | TRBV27
TGTGCCAGCAGCCCCTCCCGCACGACCTCTGGAAACACCATATATTTT | CASSPSRTTSGNTIYF | - | - | TRBJ1-3 | TRBV7-9
TGCGCCAGCAGCCTCGATTCCGCAACTAATGAAAAACTGTTTTTT | CASSLDSATNEKLFF | - | - | TRBJ1-4 | TRBV5-1
TGTGCCAGTAACCCCTACCCCGGGACAGGGGGCGCCTATGGCTACACCTTC | CASNPYPGTGGAYGYTF | - | TRBD1 | TRBJ1-2 | TRBV19
TGTGCCTGGATTTACGGCGTCGGAAACACCATATATTTT | CAWIYGVGNTIYF | - | - | TRBJ1-3 | TRBV30
TGTGCCAGCAGCCGTACGACAGGTGGTATATACGAGCAGTACTTC | CASSRTTGGIYEQYF | - | - | TRBJ2-7 | TRBV14
TGCGCCAGCAGCAAACTGGGCGGTAACACCGGGGAGCTGTTTTTT | CASSKLGGNTGELFF | - | - | TRBJ2-2 | TRBV5-1
TGTGCCAGCAGTTTGTCGGGATACTACGAGCAGTACTTC | CASSLSGYYEQYF | - | - | TRBJ2-7 | TRBV12-3/TRBV12-4
TGTGCCATCAGTGAGCTGGTATCGCAGCCCCAGCATTTT | CAISELVSQPQHF | once | - | TRBJ1-5 | TRBV10-3
TGTGCCAGCAGTGAAGGGGACAGACGTCCCTACGAGCAGTACTTC | CASSEGDRRPYEQYF | few | TRBD1 | TRBJ2-7 | TRBV2
TGTGCCAGCAGTCTCAGCGGGGGCTACGAGCAGTACTTC | CASSLSGGYEQYF | - | TRBD2 | TRBJ2-7 | TRBV12-3/TRBV12-4
TGTGCCACCAGGGCAGTATCTATATGGGTTTGCAATCAGCCCCAGCATTTT | CATRAVSIWVCNQPQHF | - | - | TRBJ1-5 | TRBV21-1
TGTGCCAGCAGTTTATATCAGGGGGGAAGATCTGGGGCCAACGTCCTGACTTTC | CASSLYQGGRSGANVLTF | few | - | TRBJ2-6 | TRBV27
TGTGCCAGCAGTGAAGTTGGGGGGCATAGGCCCCAGCATTTT | CASSEVGGHRPQHF | - | - | TRBJ1-5 | TRBV6-1
TGTGCCAGCAGCTTAGTAGCAGAGGGGTTATTAGAAGCTTTCTTT | CASSLVAEGLLEAFF | - | - | TRBJ1-1 | TRBV7-6
TGTGCCACCCTGGACCCTAACCACACCGGGGAGCTGTTTTTT | CATLDPNHTGELFF | - | - | TRBJ2-2 | TRBV6-5
TGTGCCTGGAGGAGTGACTCTGGAAACACCATATATTTT | CAWRSDSGNTIYF | - | - | TRBJ1-3 | TRBV30